Sequencing of this T cell receptor (beta chain) was carried out in a study of blood T cell repertoires in COVID-19. Study details: Spain, Italy and the United States supplied samples that represented acute and convalescent COVID-19. The cDNA or gDNA used as material had been derived from T cells, B-cell-depleted T cells, or PBMCs.

Authors' analysis steps: Amplification of reference gene primers provided the estimated nucleated cell counts. Data came from immunoSEQ multiplex PCR; TCRdb stores just in-frame clones and leaves some out. Clonal size and the V and J genes are those of that table, whereas D and trimming came from the DNA. The table has tens of thousands of clones, approximately 88% seen once. The V gene's germline CDR1 is LGHNA and CDR2 YSLEER. The CDR3 runs 14 residues. Trimming took 4 bases from V and 1 from J, leaving 10 bases between them. This sequence joins TRBV4-3 and TRBJ1-1, with D hard to call. Input material: peripheral blood. The source is a human donor in a cohort sampled during active COVID-19. For the CDR3, the DNA is TGCGCCAGCAGCCTCGGACGGGAGAACACTGAAGCTTTCTTT. This gives the protein CASSLGRENTEAFF.